The 7 T cell receptor beta chains given below trace back to one sample, sequenced in a study of T cell responses to AZD1222 COVID-19 vaccine (dated by TCRdb to 2020 to 2023). The time point label for this specimen denotes: baseline before first vaccination. Libraries were prepared through the immunoSEQ multiplex PCR assay. Sourced from immuneACCESS, this table was stored by TCRdb with only in-frame sequences that have V and J called. A share of the clones is absent; for the studies checked, an unresolved V gene accounts for under half, and the remainder has no known explanation. The sample contains about 110,000 clones, roughly nine tenths of them found a single time. About 1.6% of the sample lies in the top ten. The source material was peripheral blood, sampled on day 0 of AZD1222 vaccination. Receptors originate from an adult in good health.

CDR3 bases: TGTGCCAGCAGCTTAGCTCACAACTCCTACGAGCAGTACTTC. It codes for CASSLAHNSYEQYF. The chain uses TRBV11-3 and TRBJ2-7; D is undetermined. Germline values: CDR1 SGHNT, CDR2 YENEEA. The CDR3 consists of 14 residues. V dropped 1 base and J dropped 0 bases, with 7 bases sitting between them.

V usage is TRBV19 and J usage is TRBJ2-3; D might be TRBD2 (5 bases). The germline CDR1 and CDR2 sequences are LNHDA and SQIVND (reference sequence). V was cut by 8 bases and J by 2 bases, with 11 bases left in between. The CDR3 extends over 13 amino acids. CDR3 nucleotides: TGTGCCAGTTCCCGCCGGGACACAGATACGCAGTATTTT. As protein: CASSRRDTDTQYF. The complete variable domain, with remaining parts taken from reference TRBV19 and TRBJ2-3, reads DGGITQSPKYLFRKEGQNVTLSCEQNLNHDAMYWYRQDPGQGLRLIYYSQIVNDFQKGDIAEGYSVSREKKESFPLTVTSAQKNPTAFYLCASSRRDTDTQYFGPGTRLTVL.

The CDR3 reads CAWSGGPGNTIYF. The CDR3 nucleotides read TGTGCCTGGAGTGGGGGACCTGGAAACACCATATATTTT. The chain uses TRBV30 and TRBJ1-3, with D tentatively TRBD1 (5 bases). V shed 1 base and J shed 2 bases, with 6 bases lying between them. This CDR3 spans 13 amino acids. Germline loops: CDR1 GTSNPN, CDR2 SVGIG (reference sequence).

This chain links TRBV6-5 with TRBJ1-3; TRBD1 aligns across 8 bases. The CDR3 is made up of 15 amino acids. The V gene's germline CDR1 is MNHEY and CDR2 SVGAGI. Trimming removed 6 bases from V and 3 bases from J; junction bases left unmatched: 7. CDR3 DNA sequence: TGTGCCAGCAGCCCCCAGGGGGCGCTTGGAAACACCATATATTTT. Its translation is CASSPQGALGNTIYF.

The chain recombines TRBV5-1 with TRBJ1-1, with D possibly matching TRBD1 (5 bases). V lost 3 bases, J lost 1 base, and 10 bases lay in between. CDR3 size: 14 residues. CDR1 is SGHRS, CDR2 YFSETQ, per germline. The CDR3 region has the DNA TGCGCCAGCAGCTGGGACTGGGGGAACACTGAAGCTTTCTTT. It yields the protein CASSWDWGNTEAFF.

The J gene is TRBJ2-7, the V gene TRBV25-1; D unresolved. Per the germline V gene, CDR1 is MGHDK and CDR2 is SYGVNS. CDR3 length equals 12 residues. The V end was cut by 2 bases, the J end by 7 bases, with 9 bases between. The CDR3 loop reads CASSEPSREQYF. For the CDR3, the DNA is TGTGCCAGCAGTGAACCCAGCCGGGAGCAGTACTTC.

The chain carries TRBV12-3 or TRBV12-4 and TRBJ1-2; possibly TRBD1 for D (5 bases). The V gene lost 7 bases and the J gene lost 7 bases, with 13 bases spanning the gap. The CDR3 consists of 12 residues. In nucleotides, the CDR3 is TGTGCCAGCACCTCCAGGGTTGGTGGCTACACCTTC. This sequence encodes CASTSRVGGYTF.